Described below is a single T cell receptor beta chain sequence and its context. Some clones are missing from TCRdb's copy, which holds only in-frame ones; the method was immunoSEQ multiplex PCR. The sample yields roughly 710,000 clones, 70% to 90% seen once. The data are from a study of shared T cell receptors in the human thymus. The CDR3 has 18 amino acids. V lost 0 bases to trimming and J lost 5 bases; unmatched junction nucleotides: 15. CDR1 and CDR2 (germline): MGHRA, YSYEKL. This sample also appeared in a second study, on human thymus T cells. Turning to that study: The sample donors, healthy Finnish infants, were having corrective surgery for congenital heart defects. Resections that were taken during corrective heart surgery supplied the thymus tissue. Both thymic and peripheral blood repertoires showed apparently biased V and J usage. In unrelated individuals, thymic repertoires overlapped highly, according to related research.

V and J are TRBV4-1 and TRBJ2-5; 7 bases are shared with TRBD1. This TCR was sampled from a girl in the first two years of life with a congenital heart defect. Sequenced input: thymocytes. The CDR3 reads CASSQECPATGIEETQYF. The CDR3 DNA reads as TGCGCCAGCAGCCAAGAGTGTCCCGCGACAGGGATTGAGGAGACCCAGTACTTC.